The 23 T cell receptor beta chains given below trace back to one sample, sequenced in a study of cytotoxic CD8 clonotypes in ibrutinib-treated CLL. The method was immunoSEQ multiplex PCR; TCRdb's version includes in-frame clones alone and lacks a portion of them. The sample records about 300,000 clones, 60% to 80% being singletons. The sequencing used PBMCs, collected after 36 months of ibrutinib treatment. These receptors were collected from a human donor with chronic lymphocytic leukemia.

The rearrangement joins TRBV6-1 to TRBJ1-1; 8 bases match TRBD1. Germline V CDR1 and CDR2: MNHNS, SASEGT. CDR3 length: 17 amino acids. V lost 4 bases, J lost 5 bases, and 15 bases stayed unmatched. The CDR3 bases are TGTGCCAGCAGTGTAAGGACAGGGAGGGTAAGGGATACTGAAGCTTTCTTT. Amino acid sequence: CASSVRTGRVRDTEAFF.

This chain uses TRBV18 with TRBJ1-1, with D maybe TRBD1 (5 bases). The V end lost 3 bases, the J end lost 0 bases, and 17 bases lay between the germline ends. Germline V CDR1 and CDR2: KGHSH, LQKENI. CDR3 length: 17 residues. CDR3 protein: CASSPDGAGDLNTEAFF. CDR3 bases: TGTGCCAGCTCACCTGACGGGGCAGGAGATCTGAACACTGAAGCTTTCTTT.

The chain employs TRBV11-1 and TRBJ1-5; no definite D call. The CDR3 spans 11 residues. The germline gives CDR1 SGHAT, CDR2 FQDESV (reference sequence). V shed 6 bases and J shed 4 bases, with 4 bases lying between them. The CDR3 loop reads CASSQNQPQHF. The CDR3 nucleotides read TGTGCCAGCAGTCAAAATCAGCCCCAGCATTTT.

This clone was detected a few times. The genes are TRBV7-2 and TRBJ2-7; D is ambiguous. The CDR3 has 13 amino acids. Germline V gene sequence: CDR1 SGHTA, CDR2 FQGNSA. V was clipped by 1 base and J by 3 bases, with 7 bases between them. The CDR3 spells CASSLVPFYEQYF. DNA for the CDR3: TGTGCCAGCAGCTTAGTACCATTCTACGAGCAGTACTTC.

The gene calls are TRBV5-4 and TRBJ2-7, with TRBD1 matching 8 bases. Trimming took 1 base from V and 1 from J; bases not matched to a gene: 4. The germline V gene has CDR1 SGHNT and CDR2 YYREEE (reference sequence). The CDR3 has 15 amino acids. The CDR3 loop reads CASSLQGAVSYEQYF. CDR3 coding DNA: TGTGCCAGCAGCTTGCAGGGGGCGGTATCCTACGAGCAGTACTTC.

The chain has TRBV7-8 and TRBJ1-2; 10 nucleotides line up with TRBD1. Losses at the gene ends were 5 bases for V and 6 bases for J; bases not matched to a gene: 9. Germline-derived CDR1 and CDR2 are SGHVS and FQNEAQ. The length of the CDR3 is 15 residues. The chain's CDR3 is CASSDIRTGGHGYTF. For the CDR3, the DNA is TGTGCCAGCAGCGACATTAGGACAGGGGGGCATGGCTACACCTTC.

The table lists this clone with a count of one. V is TRBV5-5 and J is TRBJ2-1; 15 nucleotides line up with TRBD2. CDR3 length: 18 amino acids. Trimming at V came to 4 bases and at J to 8 bases, leaving 13 bases not matched to a gene. Germline CDR1 and CDR2: SGHKS and YYEKEE (reference sequence). The CDR3 DNA reads as TGTGCCAGCAGCCTACTCCTCGGACTAGCGGGAGGGTTCGATGAGCAGTTCTTC. Translated, it gives CASSLLLGLAGGFDEQFF.

This chain uses TRBV2 with TRBJ2-3; D unclear. The V gene's germline CDR1 is SNHLY and CDR2 FYNNEI. V lost 7 bases to trimming and J lost 6 bases, with 5 bases between them. The CDR3 spans 10 residues. The CDR3 DNA reads as TGTGCCAGCAACCGTGATACGCAGTATTTT. The encoded protein is CASNRDTQYF.

This clone has a single count. The rearrangement uses TRBV12-5 and TRBJ1-1; 8 positions match TRBD1. Germline trimming cut 1 base from V and 5 bases from J; bases unmatched to any gene: 15. The germline V gene has CDR1 LGHNT and CDR2 FRNRAP. There are 18 residues in the CDR3. CDR3 sequence: CASGLGDKTGDTVTEAFF. CDR3 bases: TGTGCTAGTGGTTTGGGGGACAAGACAGGGGATACTGTTACTGAAGCTTTCTTT. The full variable domain, with the rest looked up from reference TRBV12-5 and TRBJ1-1, is DARVTQTPRHKVTEMGQEVTMRCQPILGHNTVFWYRQTMMQGLELLAYFRNRAPLDDSGMPKDRFSAEMPDATLATLKIQPSEPRDSAVYFCASGLGDKTGDTVTEAFFGQGTRLTVV.

The table lists this clone with a few counts. CDR3 residues: CASSPSGYSYNEQFF. The CDR3 coding sequence is TGTGCCAGCTCACCATCAGGGTATTCCTACAATGAGCAGTTCTTC. V is TRBV18 and J is TRBJ2-1; D possibly corresponds to TRBD1 (5 bases). CDR3 length equals 15 residues. Trimming removed 2 bases from V and 1 base from J, with 9 bases in between. Germline-derived CDR1 and CDR2 are KGHSH and LQKENI.

The chain carries TRBV27 and TRBJ2-1, with a tentative D call TRBD1 (5 bases). Germline lookup yields CDR1 MNHEY and CDR2 SMNVEV (reference sequence). V lost 2 bases and J 8 bases, leaving 13 bases between the germline ends. This CDR3 has 14 amino acids. CDR3 amino acids: CASSLIFGADEQFF. CDR3 in DNA: TGTGCCAGCAGTTTAATTTTTGGGGCCGATGAGCAGTTCTTC.

This clone was observed a handful of times. V usage is TRBV7-6 and J usage is TRBJ1-2; TRBD1 aligns across 7 bases. The CDR3 length is 13 residues. The J segment lost 8 bases and the V segment lost 3 bases, leaving 6 bases of the junction unmatched. Per the germline V gene, CDR1 is SGHVS and CDR2 is FNYEAQ. CDR3 in DNA: TGTGCCAGCAGCTTGTCAGGGGGAGAAGGCTACACCTTC. Translation gives CASSLSGGEGYTF.

The V and J genes are TRBV13 and TRBJ1-1, with D uncertain. V was trimmed by 0 bases and J by 0 bases, leaving 8 bases between them. The CDR3 has 15 amino acids. Germline values: CDR1 PRHDT, CDR2 FYEKMQ (reference sequence). The CDR3 region has the DNA TGTGCCAGCAGCTTAGGGCTGGGAATGAACACTGAAGCTTTCTTT. Residues: CASSLGLGMNTEAFF. Combining the CDR3 with reference TRBV13 and TRBJ1-1 gives the whole variable domain AAGVIQSPRHLIKEKRETATLKCYPIPRHDTVYWYQQGPGQDPQFLISFYEKMQSDKGSIPDRFSAQQFSDYHSELNMSSLELGDSALYFCASSLGLGMNTEAFFGQGTRLTVV.

The chain recombines TRBV25-1 with TRBJ2-2; TRBD2 aligns across 8 bases. The V gene's germline CDR1 is MGHDK and CDR2 SYGVNS. This CDR3 region has 16 residues. The V and J ends lost 3 bases and 2 bases, in that order; junction bases with no gene match: 5. CDR3 nucleotide sequence: TGTGCCAGCAGTGAGTACGGGGGGGGAAACACCGGGGAGCTGTTTTTT. This encodes CASSEYGGGNTGELFF.

The rearrangement uses TRBV5-1 and TRBJ2-3; no reliable D call. Germline V lookup: CDR1 SGHRS, CDR2 YFSETQ. CDR3 length equals 14 residues. The V gene lost 2 bases and the J gene lost 3 bases, with 10 bases spanning the gap. CDR3 DNA sequence: TGCGCCAGCAGCTTCTACGGTTGGACAGATACGCAGTATTTT. Its translation: CASSFYGWTDTQYF. The full variable domain, in which reference TRBV5-1 and TRBJ2-3 provide the parts outside the CDR3, is KAGVTQTPRYLIKTRGQQVTLSCSPISGHRSVSWYQQTPGQGLQFLFEYFSETQRNKGNFPGRFSGRQFSNSRSEMNVSTLELGDSALYLCASSFYGWTDTQYFGPGTRLTVL.

This clone was observed a single time. This chain joins TRBV5-1 and TRBJ1-1; D perhaps matches TRBD1 (5 bases). CDR1 and CDR2 (germline): SGHRS, YFSETQ. The ends were cut back, 3 bases at V and 5 bases at J, with 11 bases in the middle. This CDR3 spans 13 amino acids. The CDR3 region has the DNA TGCGCCAGCAGCTACGTAGGGGATACTGAAGCTTTCTTT. Its protein is CASSYVGDTEAFF.

This clone showed up just once. The rearrangement uses TRBV18 and TRBJ2-7; the match to TRBD2 covers 7 bases. The CDR3 is 15 residues long. Trimming took 1 base from V and 3 from J; bases not matched to a gene: 6. Germline CDR1 and CDR2: KGHSH and LQKENI. DNA of the CDR3: TGTGCCAGCTCACCACGGGCGGGAGTAGTCTACGAGCAGTACTTC. The encoded protein is CASSPRAGVVYEQYF.

This chain joins TRBV5-1 and TRBJ2-1; TRBD2 matches at 9 bases. Germline CDR1 is SGHRS and CDR2 is YFSETQ. CDR3 size: 17 residues. V lost 0 bases and J lost 4; bases outside the gene matches: 8. DNA for the CDR3: TGCGCCAGCAGCTTGGTCGCTAGCGGGGACGGATACAATGAGCAGTTCTTC. Translating it yields CASSLVASGDGYNEQFF.

This chain joins TRBV4-1 and TRBJ2-7; D might be TRBD2 (6 bases). This CDR3 comprises 13 residues. V shed 4 bases and J shed 7 bases, with 14 bases lying between them. Germline V gene lookup returns CDR1 MGHRA and CDR2 YSYEKL. The CDR3 is CASSRQTRGEQYF. The CDR3 nucleotides are TGCGCCAGCAGCCGGCAGACTAGGGGTGAGCAGTACTTC.

The rearrangement uses TRBV29-1 and TRBJ2-5; D remains unclear. The CDR3 loop spans 10 amino acids. Trimming removed 7 bases from V and 2 bases from J, with 5 bases in between. Per the germline V gene, CDR1 is SQVTM and CDR2 is ANQGSEA. CDR3 sequence reads: CSAEQETQYF. The DNA for the CDR3 is TGCAGCGCCGAACAAGAGACCCAGTACTTC.

J is TRBJ2-5 and V is TRBV5-1, with D possibly TRBD1 on 5 matching bases. Germline CDR1 reads SGHRS; CDR2 reads YFSETQ. V gave up 0 bases and J gave up 7 bases, with 22 bases separating them. This CDR3 contains 17 residues. For the CDR3, the DNA is TGCGCCAGCAGCTTGGTGGACACAGGCGTCACCGTAGGGACCCAGTACTTC. It is translated as CASSLVDTGVTVGTQYF.

The chain employs TRBV7-9 and TRBJ1-2, with 7 bases lining up with TRBD1. This CDR3 contains 14 residues. Trimming removed 2 bases from V and 3 bases from J; junction bases left unmatched: 3. Germline CDR1 is SEHNR and CDR2 is FQNEAQ (reference sequence). This CDR3 reads CASSLRQGDYGYTF. The CDR3 bases are TGTGCCAGCAGCTTACGTCAGGGGGACTATGGCTACACCTTC. The entire variable domain, with the rest obtained from reference TRBV7-9 and TRBJ1-2, is as follows: DTGVSQNPRHKITKRGQNVTFRCDPISEHNRLYWYRQTLGQGPEFLTYFQNEAQLEKSRLLSDRFSAERPKGSFSTLEIQRTEQGDSAMYLCASSLRQGDYGYTFGSGTRLTVV.

The chain uses TRBV5-6 and TRBJ1-1; D is unclear. The V end lost 4 bases, the J end lost 0 bases, and 10 bases lay between the germline ends. This CDR3 has 14 residues. Germline CDR1 and CDR2: SGHDT and YYEEEE. CDR3 in DNA: TGTGCCAGCAGCCCCGAGATCATGAACACTGAAGCTTTCTTT. Protein: CASSPEIMNTEAFF.